The 11 T cell receptor beta chains given below trace back to one sample, sequenced in a study of T cell repertoires in cytomegalovirus infection. Their antigens remain unidentified. TCRdb independently ran MiXCR on the reads; one entry per CDR3 protein. There are fewer than 1,000,000 distinct CDR3 sequences in the sample; 30% to 40% occur only once, and about 14% lies in the top ten. The input for sequencing was cultured CD8+ T cells from PBMCs, taken from culture after CMV antigen stimulation. The origin of the receptors is a human donor in good health (CMV status not recorded). Some clones in this sample may be carry-over from other donors' samples.

This clonotype was recorded at least ten times. The rearrangement joins TRBV7-8 to TRBJ1-5; D is unresolved. V lost 2 bases to trimming and J lost 4 bases, with 9 bases between them. The CDR3 has 14 residues. CDR1 SGHVS and CDR2 FQNEAQ come from the germline V gene. The CDR3: CASSLKTSNQPQHF. For the CDR3, the DNA is TGTGCCAGCAGCTTAAAGACCTCAAATCAGCCCCAGCATTTT.

The rearrangement joins TRBV6-6 to TRBJ2-1; D is unclear. This CDR3 is built from 14 residues. V lost 0 bases to trimming and J lost 6 bases, with 9 bases between them. Germline V gene data show CDR1 as MNHNY and CDR2 as SVGAGI (reference sequence). CDR3 residues: CASSYSGYCNEQFF. CDR3 in DNA: TGTGCCAGCAGTTACTCTGGCTACTGCAATGAGCAGTTCTTC.

CDR3 residues: CASRPRTGANTGELFF. The CDR3 bases are TGCGCCAGCAGACCTCGGACAGGGGCGAACACCGGGGAGCTGTTTTTT. This sequence joins TRBV5-1 and TRBJ2-2; 9 bases are shared with TRBD1. Trimming cost V 5 bases and J 0 bases; bases outside gene matches: 5. Germline lookup yields CDR1 SGHRS and CDR2 YFSETQ. The CDR3 runs to 16 residues.

The chain joins TRBV20-1 to TRBJ2-7; D is perhaps TRBD1 (6 bases). Trimming removed 1 base at V and 5 bases at J, with 12 bases between. The germline V gene has CDR1 DFQATT and CDR2 SNEGSKA (reference sequence). This CDR3 is 13 amino acids long. In DNA form, the CDR3 reads TGCAGTGCTAGAGCCTCGGACAGCCACGAGCAGTACGTC. Translation gives CSARASDSHEQYV.

The table lists this clonotype with many counts. The V and J genes are TRBV6-1 and TRBJ2-7; possible D gene TRBD2, 5 bases. Deletions cut 6 bases from V and 3 bases from J, with 15 bases between. CDR1 is MNHNS and CDR2 is SASEGT in the germline V gene. The CDR3 loop spans 14 amino acids. CDR3 bases: TGTGCCAGCAGCCCCCGGGGTTCTTACTACGAGCAGTACTTC. Residues: CASSPRGSYYEQYF.

This clonotype was seen a few times. This chain uses TRBV6-2 or TRBV6-3 with TRBJ1-5, with a possible D match to TRBD1 (5 bases). V was shortened by 3 bases and J by 4 bases, with 22 bases between the two germline ends. The germline V gene encodes CDR1 MNHEY and CDR2 SVGEGT. This CDR3 region has 18 residues. CDR3 residues: CASSYILGVGDSNQPQHF. As DNA, the CDR3 is TGTGCCAGCAGTTATATCCTTGGGGTGGGGGACTCTAATCAGCCCCAGCATTTT.

This clonotype appeared a few times. The chain carries TRBV27 and TRBJ1-2, with 9 bases matching TRBD1. The trim removed 3 bases at V and 6 bases at J, leaving 8 bases unmatched. This CDR3 has 15 residues. Germline V CDR1 and CDR2: MNHEY, SMNVEV (reference sequence). CDR3 loop: CASSLGQGVTNGYTF. In nucleotides, the CDR3 is TGTGCCAGCAGTTTGGGACAGGGCGTTACTAATGGCTACACCTTC.

This clonotype has a handful of counts. V is TRBV11-1 and J is TRBJ1-1; 7 positions match TRBD1. V was clipped by 2 bases and J by 1 base; unmatched bases: 10. Germline CDR1 SGHAT, CDR2 FQDESV (reference sequence). The length of the CDR3 is 17 residues. CDR3 amino acids: CASSLPRTGSGNTEAFF. Written as DNA, the CDR3 is TGTGCCAGCAGCTTACCTAGGACAGGTTCTGGGAACACTGAAGCTTTCTTT.

This clonotype was observed a handful of times. This sequence joins TRBV6-2 or TRBV6-3 and TRBJ2-2; the D is unclear. CDR1 MNHEY and CDR2 SVGEGT come from the germline V gene. V shed 4 bases and J shed 7 bases, with 19 bases lying between them. CDR3 size: 16 residues. The CDR3 nucleotides read TGTGCCAGCAGTTCGCGGAAGAGGTTCTTCGGCGGGGAGCTGTTTTTT. Residues: CASSSRKRFFGGELFF.

This clonotype came up many times. V gene TRBV7-8 combines with J gene TRBJ1-1, with a tentative D call TRBD1 (5 bases). The V end lost 7 bases, the J end lost 6 bases, and 21 bases lay between the germline ends. The CDR3 loop spans 15 amino acids. Germline lookup yields CDR1 SGHVS and CDR2 FQNEAQ. In DNA, the CDR3 is TGTGCCAGCATGAAGGGCCTAGGCAGGGTGGCTGAAGCTTTCTTT. Translating it yields CASMKGLGRVAEAFF. The complete variable domain, with remaining parts taken from reference TRBV7-8 and TRBJ1-1, reads GAGVSQSPRYKVAKRGQDVALRCDPISGHVSLFWYQQALGQGPEFLTYFQNEAQLDKSGLPSDRFFAERPEGSVSTLKIQRTQQEDSAVYLCASMKGLGRVAEAFFGQGTRLTVV.

This clonotype was detected only a few times. V gene TRBV12-3 or TRBV12-4 combines with J gene TRBJ2-3; D gene ambiguous. Trimming left V 5 bases short and J 4 bases short, with 13 bases between. The CDR3 spans 14 residues. The CDR3 reads CASSPDQDPDTQYF. The CDR3 DNA sequence: TGTGCCAGCAGTCCAGACCAAGACCCAGATACGCAGTATTTT.